This TCR beta chain was sequenced for a study of shared clonotypes between healthy human individuals. Naive CD8 cells comprised CD45RO-negative, CCR7-positively selected cells, excluding terminally differentiated effector memory CD45RA+ cells. Here immunoSEQ multiplex PCR was the method, and the copy in TCRdb shows in-frame clones only, minus some. The data show 1.5 million to 2.5 million clones, with roughly 94% seen just once and 0.95% to 1.5% held by the top ten. Looked up from germline, CDR1 is MNHEY and CDR2 is SVGAGI. The trim removed 7 bases at V and 2 bases at J, leaving 8 bases unmatched. The CDR3 consists of 15 residues.

The sequencing input was naive CD8+ T cells sorted from blood. This sequence originates from a man aged 18 to 35 in good health. J is TRBJ1-3 and V is TRBV6-5; the match to TRBD1 covers 7 bases. The CDR3 coding sequence is TGTGCCAGCATCCTCGACAGGGACCCTGGAAACACCATATATTTT. It specifies CASILDRDPGNTIYF.